A single sample gave rise to the 30 T cell receptor beta chains below, sequenced in a study of T-cell memory formation after mild COVID-19. TCRdb called the 5' RACE reads again in MiXCR, with one record for every CDR3 protein. Among a few hundred thousand distinct CDR3 sequences listed, roughly 15% were seen once. The material sequenced was PBMCs or a T cell subset sorted from them (not recorded which). All receptors come from a man aged 18 to 35 who had mild COVID-19 (a few samples of this study predate the infection). Cell type and time point are not known.

Only a few counts were recorded for this clonotype. The chain combines TRBV5-1 with TRBJ1-1; D gene unclear. The V gene's germline CDR1 is SGHRS and CDR2 YFSETQ. CDR3 size: 14 residues. The V and J ends lost 1 base and 4 bases respectively, with 11 bases between them. For the CDR3, the DNA is TGCGCCAGCAGCTTGTCACTTGCTTTCACTGAAGCTTTCTTT. It translates to CASSLSLAFTEAFF.

This clonotype was seen a handful of times. V is TRBV4-3 and J is TRBJ1-1, with D perhaps TRBD1 (6 bases). V lost 4 bases to trimming and J lost 8 bases, with 14 bases between them. The CDR3 has 13 amino acids. Germline CDR1 is LGHNA and CDR2 is YSLEER. The CDR3 DNA reads as TGCGCCAGCAGCCTCCGTCTCGGGACAGAAGCTTTCTTT. Protein sequence: CASSLRLGTEAFF.

This clonotype was seen a few times. The chain employs TRBV7-2 and TRBJ2-4; 8 nucleotides line up with TRBD2. The germline CDR1 and CDR2 sequences are SGHTA and FQGNSA. V shed 5 bases and J 6 bases; nucleotides not matched to a gene: 12. The CDR3 has 16 amino acids. CDR3 sequence: CASSPAGLGPSNIQYF. CDR3 nucleotides: TGTGCCAGCAGCCCCGCGGGACTAGGACCTTCAAACATTCAGTACTTC.

The chain recombines TRBV2 with TRBJ2-6; 7 bases align to TRBD1. The CDR3 extends over 16 amino acids. The junction had 10 bases not matched to a gene; V was cut back by 9 bases and J by 2 bases. Germline values: CDR1 SNHLY, CDR2 FYNNEI. CDR3 nucleotide sequence: TGTGCCAGTACAGGGGATCTTTACGCTGGGGCCAACGTCCTGACTTTC. It yields the protein CASTGDLYAGANVLTF.

The V call is TRBV7-7, the J call TRBJ2-2; no definite D call. CDR3 length: 16 amino acids. The germline V gene has CDR1 SSHAT and CDR2 FNYEAQ (reference sequence). V lost 1 base to trimming and J lost 4 bases, with 13 bases between them. The CDR3 spells CASSLEVAGGTGELFF. CDR3 nucleotide sequence: TGTGCCAGCAGCTTAGAGGTGGCAGGCGGCACCGGGGAGCTGTTTTTT.

CDR3 residues: CASRQGDITGELFF. The CDR3 nucleotides are TGTGCCAGCAGACAGGGGGATATCACCGGGGAGCTGTTTTTT. V and J are TRBV6-5 and TRBJ2-2; 8 bases are a match to TRBD1. V trimming: 6 bases; J trimming: 4 bases; junction bases outside the gene matches: 4. Germline V CDR1 and CDR2: MNHEY, SVGAGI. The CDR3 is 14 amino acids.

The table lists this clonotype with a few counts. Germline and junction disagree at one end, which may indicate a read error. The chain is built from TRBV2 and TRBJ2-2; D is unclear. The CDR3 loop spans 13 amino acids. CDR1 and CDR2 from the germline V gene are SNHLY and FYNNEI. The CDR3 spells CASSEDGAGELFF. In nucleotides, the CDR3 is TGTGCCAGCAGCGAAGACGGCGCCGGGGAGCTGTTTTTT.

This clonotype has only a few counts. V usage is TRBV5-1 and J usage is TRBJ2-7, with a tentative D call TRBD2 (5 bases). Germline lookup yields CDR1 SGHRS and CDR2 YFSETQ. The CDR3 is 12 residues long. Trimming shortened V by 5 bases and J by 5 bases, and 11 bases separated the two germline ends. The CDR3 protein is CASRGLEDEQYF. The CDR3 coding sequence is TGCGCCAGCAGGGGATTGGAGGACGAGCAGTACTTC.

This chain connects TRBV7-9 to TRBJ1-3, with D possibly being TRBD1 (5 bases). The CDR3 is made up of 14 amino acids. Trimming took off 5 bases at V and 4 bases at J, with 12 bases between the two ends. Germline V CDR1 and CDR2: SEHNR, FQNEAQ (reference sequence). CDR3 sequence reads: CASSIGQGGNTIYF. The CDR3, as DNA: TGTGCCAGCAGCATCGGACAAGGAGGAAACACCATATATTTT.

This clonotype has only a few counts. The chain recombines TRBV7-9 with TRBJ2-7; 11 bases agree with TRBD2. The CDR3 covers 17 residues. The junction had 10 bases not matched to a gene; V was cut back by 1 base and J by 5 bases. Germline values: CDR1 SEHNR, CDR2 FQNEAQ (reference sequence). The CDR3 nucleotides read TGTGCCAGCAGCTTAGTCGGGCTAGCGGGGGGTAACAACGAGCAGTACGTC. The encoded protein is CASSLVGLAGGNNEQYV.

This clonotype was seen many times. This rearrangement joins TRBV7-9 to TRBJ2-2; D is ambiguous. The CDR3 has 13 amino acids. Germline assignment: CDR1 SEHNR and CDR2 FQNEAQ (reference sequence). Trimming took off 4 bases at V and 1 base at J, with 4 bases between the two ends. This CDR3 is CASSWGNTGELFF. The CDR3 bases are TGTGCCAGCAGCTGGGGGAACACCGGGGAGCTGTTTTTT. The full variable domain, with the rest looked up from reference TRBV7-9 and TRBJ2-2, is DTGVSQNPRHKITKRGQNVTFRCDPISEHNRLYWYRQTLGQGPEFLTYFQNEAQLEKSRLLSDRFSAERPKGSFSTLEIQRTEQGDSAMYLCASSWGNTGELFFGEGSRLTVL.

V usage is TRBV5-1 and J usage is TRBJ2-5; TRBD1 is a possible D gene (5 bases). Germline CDR1 is SGHRS and CDR2 is YFSETQ. This CDR3 is built from 15 residues. Trimming removed 7 bases from V and 3 bases from J, with 19 bases in between. In DNA, the CDR3 is TGCGCCAGCGGGGCTCTCGTGGTGGAAAAAGAGACCCAGTACTTC. Translated: CASGALVVEKETQYF.

This clonotype was observed a handful of times. The V and J genes are TRBV2 and TRBJ2-1, with TRBD2 identical over 7 bases. Germline CDR1 SNHLY, CDR2 FYNNEI. Germline trimming cut 7 bases from V and 6 bases from J; bases unmatched to any gene: 9. This CDR3 comprises 14 residues. CDR3 region: CASIGLADVNEQFF. The DNA for the CDR3 is TGTGCCAGCATTGGGCTAGCGGACGTCAATGAGCAGTTCTTC.

The rearrangement joins TRBV7-9 to TRBJ1-6; weak D call: TRBD1 (5 bases). The CDR3 runs to 14 residues. V was clipped by 2 bases and J by 9 bases, with 11 bases between them. CDR1 is SEHNR and CDR2 is FQNEAQ in the germline V gene (reference sequence). For the CDR3, the DNA is TGTGCCAGCAGCTTATCTCGGGGGAGTTCACCCCTCCACTTT. The encoded protein is CASSLSRGSSPLHF.

The chain recombines TRBV4-3 with TRBJ2-6; 7 positions match TRBD1. CDR1 and CDR2 (germline): LGHNA, YSLEER. The length of the CDR3 is 17 residues. V was clipped by 3 bases and J by 0 bases; unmatched bases: 5. This chain's CDR3 is CASSHLQGPSGANVLTF. The CDR3 DNA reads as TGCGCCAGCAGCCATCTACAGGGGCCCTCTGGGGCCAACGTCCTGACTTTC.

This chain uses TRBV4-3 with TRBJ2-7; D may be TRBD2 (6 bases). The V end was cut by 6 bases, the J end by 6 bases, with 12 bases between. This CDR3 has 12 residues. In germline, CDR1 is LGHNA, CDR2 YSLEER. The CDR3 nucleotides are TGCGCCAGCAGGGAAGAGGAGGGCGAGCAGTACGTC. Protein sequence: CASREEEGEQYV.

The J gene is TRBJ1-1, the V gene TRBV7-3; D uncertain. Germline V gene sequence: CDR1 SGHTA, CDR2 FQGTGA. Trimming left V 5 bases short and J 5 bases short, with 12 bases between. The CDR3 contains 13 residues. CDR3 residues: CASSPGYRTEAFF. The CDR3, as DNA: TGTGCCAGCAGCCCGGGGTATCGGACTGAAGCTTTCTTT.

This chain joins TRBV27 and TRBJ2-7; the D is unclear. V lost 3 bases and J 2 bases, leaving 8 bases between the germline ends. The CDR3 covers 13 residues. Looked up from germline, CDR1 is MNHEY and CDR2 is SMNVEV (reference sequence). DNA of the CDR3: TGTGCCAGCAGTTTCAAGGCGGCCTACGAGCAGTACTTC. It codes for CASSFKAAYEQYF.

The rearrangement links TRBV5-1 to TRBJ2-7, with unresolved D. Germline-derived CDR1 and CDR2 are SGHRS and YFSETQ. This CDR3 has 15 amino acids. Trimming stripped 0 bases from V and 6 bases from J, with 16 bases between. The CDR3 DNA follows: TGCGCCAGCAGCTTGGTACCGGACCGGTCTAGCGAGCAGTACGTC. It specifies CASSLVPDRSSEQYV.

J is TRBJ2-1 and V is TRBV29-1; D call uncertain. Germline CDR1 SQVTM, CDR2 ANQGSEA. Trimming removed 5 bases from V and 3 bases from J, with 11 bases in between. CDR3 length equals 13 residues. DNA of the CDR3: TGCAGCGTTACAAGGGCCGGCTACAATGAGCAGTTCTTC. Its translation: CSVTRAGYNEQFF.

This rearrangement joins TRBV4-2 to TRBJ2-6, with D hard to call. Trimming pared 3 bases from V and 1 base from J, leaving 10 bases between. The germline CDR1 and CDR2 sequences are LGHNA and YNFKEQ. The CDR3 consists of 16 residues. This chain's CDR3 is CASSQLLNSGANVLTF. Written as DNA, the CDR3 is TGTGCCAGCAGCCAGTTACTCAATTCTGGGGCCAACGTCCTGACTTTC.

The chain has TRBV10-3 and TRBJ2-7; D is uncertain. V lost 0 bases and J 5 bases, leaving 8 bases between the germline ends. Looked up from germline, CDR1 is ENHRY and CDR2 is SYGVKD. The CDR3 length is 13 residues. For the CDR3, the DNA is TGTGCCATCAGTGAGTCGATAATCAACGAGCAGTACTTC. Translated: CAISESIINEQYF.

This clonotype was recorded a few times. The chain joins TRBV6-6 to TRBJ2-7; D possibly corresponds to TRBD2 (5 bases). The CDR3 has 13 amino acids. Between the trimmed V and J ends, which lost 6 bases and 5 bases, there was a span of 14 bases. Germline V gene sequence: CDR1 MNHNY, CDR2 SVGAGI (reference sequence). The CDR3 DNA follows: TGTGCCAGCAGACCTGACTACCTCCACGAGCAGTACTTC. Translated: CASRPDYLHEQYF.

The chain joins TRBV28 to TRBJ1-5; TRBD1 matches at 9 bases. J lost 0 bases, V lost 5 bases, and 5 bases had no gene match. CDR1 and CDR2 from the germline V gene are MDHEN and SYDVKM. The length of the CDR3 is 16 residues. The CDR3 DNA reads as TGTGCCAGCAGTACGGGACAGGGTAATAGCAATCAGCCCCAGCATTTT. It specifies CASSTGQGNSNQPQHF.

This clonotype has at least ten counts. The V and J genes are TRBV4-2 and TRBJ2-7; D not certain. Trimming shortened V by 3 bases and J by 2 bases, and 2 bases separated the two germline ends. The CDR3 is made up of 11 amino acids. Germline V gene sequence: CDR1 LGHNA, CDR2 YNFKEQ. CDR3 bases: TGTGCCAGCAGCCAGGCCTACGAGCAGTACTTC. Its protein is CASSQAYEQYF.

This clonotype was recorded many times. The gene calls are TRBV7-2 and TRBJ2-1; tentatively, D is TRBD2 (5 bases). CDR1 SGHTA and CDR2 FQGNSA come from the germline V gene. There are 17 residues in the CDR3. With 0 bases removed from V and 0 bases from J, the gap between germline ends came to 12 bases. The CDR3 DNA reads as TGTGCCAGCAGCTTAGCCGGACTCCTGAGCTCCTACAATGAGCAGTTCTTC. Translated, it gives CASSLAGLLSSYNEQFF.

This clonotype was observed at least ten times. The gene calls are TRBV5-1 and TRBJ2-1; a possible D gene is TRBD2 (5 bases). Germline lookup yields CDR1 SGHRS and CDR2 YFSETQ. V was clipped by 2 bases and J by 7 bases, with 19 bases between them. The CDR3 covers 16 residues. DNA for the CDR3: TGCGCCAGCAGCTTTATCCGGACCGGGGATGGGAATGAGCAGTTCTTC. Its translation: CASSFIRTGDGNEQFF.

This clonotype was seen a few times. This chain joins TRBV6-5 and TRBJ2-7, with 9 bases fitting TRBD2. The CDR3 runs 17 residues. V shed 2 bases and J 1 base; nucleotides not matched to a gene: 9. Germline V gene lookup returns CDR1 MNHEY and CDR2 SVGAGI. The DNA for the CDR3 is TGTGCCAGCAGTTACCTTCCCCATAGCGGGGGATCCTACGAGCAGTACTTC. Encoded protein: CASSYLPHSGGSYEQYF.

The table lists this clonotype with a count of one. Compared with germline, one end of the junction differs, possibly owing to a read error. The V gene is TRBV20-1, the J gene TRBJ1-6; no reliable D call. The CDR3 contains 14 residues. Germline values: CDR1 DFQATT, CDR2 SNEGSKA (reference sequence). CDR3 bases: TGCAGTGCTAGACGCGAGAACGATAATTCACCCCTACACTTT. Protein product: CSARRENDNSPLHF.

The V gene is TRBV25-1, the J gene TRBJ2-1; D ambiguous. Germline values: CDR1 MGHDK, CDR2 SYGVNS. The V gene lost 4 bases and the J gene lost 2 bases, with 6 bases spanning the gap. This CDR3 region has 13 residues. Here the CDR3 DNA reads TGTGCCAGCAGTGGGGTAGCCTACAATGAGCAGTTCTTC. Translated, it gives CASSGVAYNEQFF. Complete variable domain (other parts from reference TRBV25-1 and TRBJ2-1): EADIYQTPRYLVIGTGKKITLECSQTMGHDKMYWYQQDPGMELHLIHYSYGVNSTEKGDLSSESTVSRIRTEHFPLTLESARPSHTSQYLCASSGVAYNEQFFGPGTRLTVL.